The entry below describes one T cell receptor (beta chain). The antigen remains unidentified. From germline, CDR1 is MNHNS and CDR2 SASEGT. There are 15 residues in the CDR3. The V end was cut by 7 bases, the J end by 1 base, with 16 bases between. These data belong to a study of T-cell memory formation after mild COVID-19. Across the study: Clustering of TCRs was largely donor specific.

Findings of the study overall: The study found contracting CD4+ clones mainly in CM and EM and contracting CD8+ clones in EMRA. Some clones that responded were present in memory (sampled pre-infection), which suggests cross-reactive memory joined. The second-wave clones peaking on day 37 were not confirmed as SARS-CoV-2-specific.

TCRdb re-called the 5' RACE reads through MiXCR, storing one row per CDR3 protein. The data contain hundreds of thousands of distinct CDR3 sequences, 25% to 30% of them singletons. The chain joins TRBV6-1 to TRBJ1-1; D ambiguous. This clonotype originated in an adult woman who had mild COVID-19 (a few samples of this study predate the infection). Cell type and time point are not known. Sequenced input: PBMCs or a T cell subset sorted from them (not recorded which). Here the CDR3 DNA reads TGTGCCAGCACCGGGGTATGGTACGGGAACACTGAAGCTTTCTTT. It codes for CASTGVWYGNTEAFF.